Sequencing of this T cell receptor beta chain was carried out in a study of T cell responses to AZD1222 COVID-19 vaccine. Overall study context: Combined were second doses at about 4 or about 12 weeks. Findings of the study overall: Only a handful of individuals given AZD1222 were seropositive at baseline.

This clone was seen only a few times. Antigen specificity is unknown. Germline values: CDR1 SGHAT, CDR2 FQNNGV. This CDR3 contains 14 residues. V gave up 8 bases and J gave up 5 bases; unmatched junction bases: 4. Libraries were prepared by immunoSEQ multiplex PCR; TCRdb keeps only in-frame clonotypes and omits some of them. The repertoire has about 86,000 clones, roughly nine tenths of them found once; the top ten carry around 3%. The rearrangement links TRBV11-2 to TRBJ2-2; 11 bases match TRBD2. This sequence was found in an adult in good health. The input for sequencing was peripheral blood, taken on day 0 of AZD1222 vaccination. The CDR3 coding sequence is TGTGCCAGCGAGGTAGCGGGAGGGACCGGGGAGCTGTTTTTT. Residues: CASEVAGGTGELFF.